The rows below give T cell receptor beta chains drawn from one sample of a study of OX40 agonist ivuxolimab in advanced cancers. TCRdb keeps only in-frame clones here, not all; method: immunoSEQ multiplex PCR. The repertoire includes 55,000 to 65,000 clones, about 90% of them detected once, and 14% sits in the top ten. The specimen comprised CD4+ or CD8+ T cells sorted from blood, sampled in a trial of the OX40 agonist ivuxolimab. The receptors were sampled from an adult with an advanced solid tumor such as melanoma, head and neck, liver or kidney cancer. The CDR3 runs from the conserved cysteine through the conserved F or W. D genes are given only for firm matches. Clone size is not always given. Where it is, it says once, few, many or a class for expanded clones.

j_gene	v_gene	abundance	d_gene	CDR3aa	CDR3nt
TRBJ2-1	TRBV2	-	TRBD2	CASSATSGRFNEQFF	TGTGCCAGCAGTGCGACTAGCGGGAGGTTTAATGAGCAGTTCTTC
TRBJ2-7	TRBV7-2	-	TRBD2	CASSFGLGDVEQYF	TGTGCCAGCAGCTTTGGACTAGGGGACGTCGAGCAGTACTTC
TRBJ1-2	TRBV5-1	-	TRBD1	CASSLDRGHYGYTF	TGCGCCAGCAGCTTGGACAGGGGTCACTATGGCTACACCTTC
TRBJ1-2	TRBV11-3	-	TRBD1	CASSPGTGRVYGYTF	TGTGCCAGCAGCCCCGGGACAGGGAGAGTCTATGGCTACACCTTC
TRBJ1-5	TRBV19	-	TRBD1	CASSPQGARRPQHF	TGTGCCAGTAGTCCACAGGGGGCCCGCCGGCCCCAGCATTTT
TRBJ2-3	TRBV7-9	-	-	CASSPTGYTQYF	TGTGCCAGCAGCCCAACAGGGTATACGCAGTATTTT
TRBJ1-1	TRBV5-4	-	-	CASTDRTARGTEAFF	TGTGCCAGCACCGATAGGACAGCGAGGGGGACTGAAGCTTTCTTT
TRBJ1-6	TRBV2	-	-	CASREGVQSPLHF	TGTGCCAGCAGAGAGGGGGTTCAGTCACCCCTCCACTTT
TRBJ2-1	TRBV7-8	-	-	CASSLRDPSYYNEQFF	TGTGCCAGCAGCTTGAGGGACCCCTCCTACTACAATGAGCAGTTCTTC
TRBJ2-1	TRBV2	-	TRBD2	CASNRLAGVNEQFF	TGTGCCAGCAACCGACTAGCGGGAGTCAATGAGCAGTTCTTC
TRBJ1-3	TRBV5-1	-	TRBD1	CASRHTGEGNTIYF	TGCGCCAGCAGACACACAGGGGAAGGAAACACCATATATTTT
TRBJ2-1	TRBV10-3	-	TRBD1	CAIRKGQGANEQFF	TGTGCCATCAGGAAGGGACAGGGGGCCAATGAGCAGTTCTTC
TRBJ1-5	TRBV28	once	-	CASSLGGRGNQPQHF	TGTGCCAGCAGTTTAGGAGGACGGGGGAATCAGCCCCAGCATTTT
TRBJ2-5	TRBV11-2	once	TRBD2	CASSKTSGRETQYF	TGTGCCAGCAGCAAGACTAGCGGGAGGGAGACCCAGTACTTC
TRBJ2-1	TRBV29-1	-	-	CSVVGMRRGSSYNEQFF	TGCAGCGTTGTGGGTATGAGGCGGGGAAGCTCCTACAATGAGCAGTTCTTC
TRBJ2-7	TRBV19	-	-	CASGDRPYEQYF	TGTGCCAGTGGAGACAGGCCCTACGAGCAGTACTTC
TRBJ1-1	TRBV30	-	-	CAWSERRTEAFF	TGTGCCTGGAGTGAAAGACGGACTGAAGCTTTCTTT
TRBJ2-3	TRBV27	-	TRBD2	CASSFPSGGTDTQYF	TGTGCCAGCAGTTTCCCAAGCGGGGGCACAGATACGCAGTATTTT
TRBJ2-1	TRBV2	-	-	CASASDGDSSYNEQFF	TGTGCCAGCGCTAGCGACGGCGACAGCTCCTACAATGAGCAGTTCTTC
TRBJ2-7	TRBV5-1	-	-	CASSLFSRSYEQYF	TGCGCCAGCAGCTTGTTTTCGAGATCCTACGAGCAGTACTTC
TRBJ2-2	TRBV5-1	-	-	CASSSSTPAGELFF	TGCGCCAGCAGCTCCTCGACCCCAGCCGGGGAGCTGTTTTTT
TRBJ2-7	TRBV20-1	-	-	CSAPGDDEQYF	TGCAGTGCGCCAGGGGACGACGAGCAGTACTTC
TRBJ2-1	TRBV7-2	-	TRBD2	CASSLLGSGRAGYNEQFF	TGTGCCAGCAGCTTATTGGGTAGCGGGAGGGCCGGCTACAATGAGCAGTTCTTC
TRBJ1-1	TRBV6-6	-	-	CAMGEGRGTEAFF	TGTGCCATGGGAGAGGGTAGGGGCACTGAAGCTTTCTTT
TRBJ2-1	TRBV6-6	once	-	CASSAYNEQFF	TGTGCCAGCAGTGCATACAATGAGCAGTTCTTC
TRBJ2-2	TRBV7-2	once	-	CASSYGLTEPGELFF	TGTGCCAGCAGCTACGGACTAACTGAACCCGGGGAGCTGTTTTTT
TRBJ2-7	TRBV5-1	-	TRBD2	CASSTSGRAFEQYF	TGCGCCAGCAGCACTAGCGGGAGGGCCTTCGAGCAGTACTTC
TRBJ2-4	TRBV19	-	TRBD1	CASSITGTGAGNIQYF	TGTGCCAGTAGTATAACAGGAACAGGGGCCGGGAACATTCAGTACTTC
TRBJ2-1	TRBV18	-	TRBD2	CASSPRGGRQYNEQFF	TGTGCCAGCTCACCACGCGGCGGGAGACAATACAATGAGCAGTTCTTC
TRBJ2-3	TRBV5-1	-	TRBD2	CASGSGKFTDTQYF	TGCGCCTCGGGAAGCGGGAAGTTCACAGATACGCAGTATTTT
TRBJ1-2	TRBV28	-	-	CASSSVRRVGGYTF	TGTGCCAGCAGCTCTGTTAGAAGAGTCGGTGGCTACACCTTC
TRBJ1-4	TRBV28	-	-	CASSTGEGGTEKLFF	TGTGCCAGCAGCACCGGGGAGGGGGGAACTGAAAAACTGTTTTTT
TRBJ2-1	TRBV11-3	once	-	CASSLLRLGEQFF	TGTGCCAGCAGCTTACTCCGTTTGGGTGAGCAGTTCTTC
TRBJ2-1	TRBV29-1	-	-	CSVADYNEQFF	TGCAGCGTTGCAGACTACAATGAGCAGTTCTTC
TRBJ2-5	TRBV5-1	-	-	CASSLEGSSSETQYF	TGCGCCAGCAGCTTGGAAGGGTCTAGCTCAGAGACCCAGTACTTC